A selection of T cell receptor beta chains follows, all from one sample in a study of T cells after posttransplantation cyclophosphamide. Profiled with immunoSEQ multiplex PCR; TCRdb holds only in-frame clones, not every one. The sample contains around 17,000 clones, about 90% of which appear only once. The sample here was CD4+ T cells sorted from blood, taken after allogeneic stem cell transplant with posttransplant cyclophosphamide. Receptor source: a male patient aged 60 to 75 who received an allogeneic stem cell transplant from a related donor and was CMV-positive. The graft donor may have given rise to some T cells. Each CDR3 is given with its conserved first and last residue. The D gene is left open where the match is weak. A clone size is listed for some rows: how often the clone was seen (once, few, many), or a class if it is expanded.

clone_size,d_call,j_call,v_call,cdr3_aa,cdr3_nt
-,TRBD2,TRBJ2-3,TRBV7-2,CASSLDPSGRTDTQYF,TGTGCCAGCAGCTTAGATCCTAGCGGGCGCACAGATACGCAGTATTTT
-,-,TRBJ1-1,TRBV7-3,CASSMGHDTEAFF,TGTGCCAGCAGCATGGGACACGACACTGAAGCTTTCTTT
-,TRBD1,TRBJ1-1,TRBV5-1,CASKEQGAKVEAFF,TGCGCCAGCAAAGAACAGGGGGCGAAGGTTGAAGCTTTCTTT
once,-,TRBJ2-1,TRBV19,CASSTFRGPTYNEQFF,TGTGCCAGTAGTACCTTCAGGGGACCTACCTACAATGAGCAGTTCTTC
-,-,TRBJ2-1,TRBV6-6,CASGLNEQFF,TGTGCCAGCGGCCTCAATGAGCAGTTCTTC
-,-,TRBJ2-3,TRBV7-9,CASSLGLRVGLKEYTQYF,TGTGCCAGCAGCTTAGGGTTACGTGTCGGACTAAAGGAATATACGCAGTATTTT
once,TRBD1,TRBJ2-7,TRBV7-9,CASSLGGTGGYEQYF,TGTGCCAGCAGCTTAGGAGGGACAGGGGGCTACGAGCAGTACTTC
-,-,TRBJ1-1,TRBV12-5,CASGLGHHTEAFF,TGTGCTAGTGGTTTGGGACATCACACTGAAGCTTTCTTT
-,-,TRBJ1-3,TRBV7-3,CASSLDTRDTIYF,TGTGCCAGCAGCTTGGACACAAGGGACACCATATATTTT
-,-,TRBJ2-2,TRBV19,CASSIAADTGELFF,TGTGCCAGTAGTATTGCGGCAGACACCGGGGAGCTGTTTTTT
-,-,TRBJ2-7,TRBV20-1,CSARLAVQYF,TGCAGTGCTAGACTGGCGGTTCAGTACTTC
-,-,TRBJ1-2,TRBV18,CASSSSTDLNYGYTF,TGTGCCAGCTCATCGTCGACAGATTTAAACTATGGCTACACCTTC
-,TRBD1,TRBJ2-3,TRBV29-1,CSGTGGEVTDTQYF,TGCAGCGGGACAGGGGGCGAGGTCACAGATACGCAGTATTTT
-,-,TRBJ1-1,TRBV27,CASFRARQTNTEAFF,TGTGCCAGCTTTCGGGCAAGACAGACGAACACTGAAGCTTTCTTT